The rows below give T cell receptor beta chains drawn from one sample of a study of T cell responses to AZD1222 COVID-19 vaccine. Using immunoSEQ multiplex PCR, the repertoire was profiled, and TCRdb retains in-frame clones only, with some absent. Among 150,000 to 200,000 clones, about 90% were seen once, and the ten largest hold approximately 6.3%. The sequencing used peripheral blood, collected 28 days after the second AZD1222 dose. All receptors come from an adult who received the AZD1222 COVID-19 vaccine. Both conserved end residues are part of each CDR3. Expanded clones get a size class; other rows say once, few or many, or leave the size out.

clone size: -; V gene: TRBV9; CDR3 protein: CASSVATGGGQETQYF
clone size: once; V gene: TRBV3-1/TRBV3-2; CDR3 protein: CASSQRGAGNTIYF
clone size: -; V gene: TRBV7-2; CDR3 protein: CASRGTISNEQFF
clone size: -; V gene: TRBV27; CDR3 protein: CASRAPASGIRYYNEQFF
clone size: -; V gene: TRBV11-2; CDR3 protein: CASSPRQGGYEQYF
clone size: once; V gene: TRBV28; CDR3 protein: CASSRGAETQYF
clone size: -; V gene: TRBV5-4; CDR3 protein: CASSSKETQYF
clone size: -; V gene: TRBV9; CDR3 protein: CASSVSHLSNQPQHF
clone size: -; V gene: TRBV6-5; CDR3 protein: CASSSPATNEKLFF
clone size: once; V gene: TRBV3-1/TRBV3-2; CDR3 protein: CASSPTFGSNQPQHF
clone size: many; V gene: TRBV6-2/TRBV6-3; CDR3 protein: CASSHTGAANQPQHF
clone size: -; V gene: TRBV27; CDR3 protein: CASSFWGQGLENTEAFF
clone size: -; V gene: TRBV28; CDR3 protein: CASSLGPGNSNQPQHF
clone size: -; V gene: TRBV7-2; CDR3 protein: CASSLGVPSGTYEQYF
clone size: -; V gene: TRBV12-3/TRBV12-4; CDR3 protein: CASSFPENTEAFF
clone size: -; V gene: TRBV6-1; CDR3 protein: CASSDPRVPHEKLFF
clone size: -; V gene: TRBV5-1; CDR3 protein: CASSLAGTGGREQYF
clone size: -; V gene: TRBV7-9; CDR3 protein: CASSLPGTVQGIEQFF
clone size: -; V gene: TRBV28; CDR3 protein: CASSPGQMFDGYTF
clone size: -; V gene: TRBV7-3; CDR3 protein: CASSPGQVGLNTEAFF
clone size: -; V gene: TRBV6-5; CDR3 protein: CASSREGNQPQHF
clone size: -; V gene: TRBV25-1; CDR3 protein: CASSEGGNRGRYGYTF
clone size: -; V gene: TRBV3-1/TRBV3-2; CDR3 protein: CASSQTLAGFYEQFF